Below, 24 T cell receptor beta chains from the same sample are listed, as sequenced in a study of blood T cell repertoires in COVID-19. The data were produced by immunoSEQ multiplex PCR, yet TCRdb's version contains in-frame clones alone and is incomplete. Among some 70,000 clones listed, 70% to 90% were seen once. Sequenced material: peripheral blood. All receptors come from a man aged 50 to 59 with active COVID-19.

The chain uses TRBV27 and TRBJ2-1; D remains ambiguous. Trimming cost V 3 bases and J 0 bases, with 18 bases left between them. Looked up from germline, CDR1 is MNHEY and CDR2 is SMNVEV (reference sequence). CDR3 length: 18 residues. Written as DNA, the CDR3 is TGTGCCAGCAGTTTCCCCTCGCCTAGAGATAGCTCCTACAATGAGCAGTTCTTC. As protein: CASSFPSPRDSSYNEQFF.

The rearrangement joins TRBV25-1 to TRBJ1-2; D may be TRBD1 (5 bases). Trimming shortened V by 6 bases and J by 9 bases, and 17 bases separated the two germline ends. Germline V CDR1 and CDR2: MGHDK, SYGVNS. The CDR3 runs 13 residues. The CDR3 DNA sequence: TGTGCCAGCAGATCCGACAGTACCGCGCGCTACACCTTC. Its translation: CASRSDSTARYTF.

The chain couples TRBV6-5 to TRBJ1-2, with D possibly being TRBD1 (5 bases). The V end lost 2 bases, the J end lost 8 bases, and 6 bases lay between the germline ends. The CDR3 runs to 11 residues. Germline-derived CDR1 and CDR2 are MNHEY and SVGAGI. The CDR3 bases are TGTGCCAGCAGTTACAGGGGCGGCTACACCTTC. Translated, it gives CASSYRGGYTF.

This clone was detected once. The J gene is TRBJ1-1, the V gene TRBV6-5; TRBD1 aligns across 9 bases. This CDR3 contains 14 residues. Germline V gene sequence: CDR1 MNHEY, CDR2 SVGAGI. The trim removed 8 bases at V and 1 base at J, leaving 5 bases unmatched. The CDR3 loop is CASARQGGNTEAFF. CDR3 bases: TGTGCCAGCGCGCGACAGGGGGGGAACACTGAAGCTTTCTTT.

Here the CDR3 reads CASSPQGQNNSPLHF. In DNA form, the CDR3 reads TGTGCCAGCAGCCCACAGGGACAGAATAATTCACCCCTCCACTTT. The chain couples TRBV3-1 (or the pseudogene TRBV3-2) to TRBJ1-6, with 7 bases lining up with TRBD1. J gave up 5 bases and V 4 bases, and 5 bases lay outside the gene matches. The CDR3 loop spans 15 amino acids. Germline CDR1 and CDR2: LGHDT and YNNKEL (reference sequence).

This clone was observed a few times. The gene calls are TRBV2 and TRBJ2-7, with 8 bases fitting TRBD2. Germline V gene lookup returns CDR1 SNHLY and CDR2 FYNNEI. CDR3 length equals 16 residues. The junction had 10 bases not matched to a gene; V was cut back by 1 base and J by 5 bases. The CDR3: CASSEGVAGYSDEQYF. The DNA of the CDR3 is TGTGCCAGCAGTGAAGGGGTAGCGGGGTACAGCGACGAGCAGTACTTC.

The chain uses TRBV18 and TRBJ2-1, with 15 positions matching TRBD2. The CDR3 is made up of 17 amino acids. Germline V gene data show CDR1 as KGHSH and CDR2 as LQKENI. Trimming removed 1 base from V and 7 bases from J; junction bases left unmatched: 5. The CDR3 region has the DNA TGTGCCAGCTCACCACGGACTAGCGGGAGGGCTCCTAATGAGCAGTTCTTC. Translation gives CASSPRTSGRAPNEQFF.

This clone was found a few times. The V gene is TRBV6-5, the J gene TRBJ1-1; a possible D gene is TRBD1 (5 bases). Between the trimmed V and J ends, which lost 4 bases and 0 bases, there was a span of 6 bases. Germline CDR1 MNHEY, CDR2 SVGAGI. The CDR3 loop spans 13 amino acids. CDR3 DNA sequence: TGTGCCAGCAGTTTGACAGTGAACACTGAAGCTTTCTTT. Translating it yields CASSLTVNTEAFF.

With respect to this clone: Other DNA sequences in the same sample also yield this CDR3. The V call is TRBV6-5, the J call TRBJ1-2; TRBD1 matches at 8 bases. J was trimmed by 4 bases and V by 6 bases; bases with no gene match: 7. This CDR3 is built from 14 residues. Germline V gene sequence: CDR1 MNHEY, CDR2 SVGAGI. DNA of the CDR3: TGTGCCAGCAGCCCAGACAGGGGCGGCTATGGCTACACCTTC. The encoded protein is CASSPDRGGYGYTF.

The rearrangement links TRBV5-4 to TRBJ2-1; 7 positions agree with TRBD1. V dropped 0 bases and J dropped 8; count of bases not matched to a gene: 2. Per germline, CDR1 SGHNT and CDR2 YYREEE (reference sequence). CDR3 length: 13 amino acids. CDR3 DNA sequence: TGTGCCAGCAGCTTGGAGGGGGCCTATGAGCAGTTCTTC. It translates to CASSLEGAYEQFF.

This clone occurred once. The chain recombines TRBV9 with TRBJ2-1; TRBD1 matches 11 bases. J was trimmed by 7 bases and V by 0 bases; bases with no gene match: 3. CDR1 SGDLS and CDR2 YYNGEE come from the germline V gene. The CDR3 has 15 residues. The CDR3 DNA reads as TGTGCCAGCAGCGTAGGGACAGGGGGCCGGAATGAGCAGTTCTTC. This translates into CASSVGTGGRNEQFF.

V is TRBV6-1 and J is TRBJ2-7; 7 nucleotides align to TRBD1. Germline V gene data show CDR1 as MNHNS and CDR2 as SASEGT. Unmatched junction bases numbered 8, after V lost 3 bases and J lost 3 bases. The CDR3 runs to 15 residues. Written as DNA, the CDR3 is TGTGCCAGCAGTGAGATTGGGACAGCGAACTACGAGCAGTACTTC. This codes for CASSEIGTANYEQYF.

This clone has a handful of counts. CDR3 amino acids: CASSDREGEGYTF. In nucleotides, the CDR3 is TGTGCCAGCAGTGACAGGGAGGGAGAAGGCTACACCTTC. This chain uses TRBV6-4 with TRBJ1-2, with unresolved D. The CDR3 loop spans 13 amino acids. Germline V lookup: CDR1 MRHNA, CDR2 SNTAGT. With 2 bases removed from V and 8 bases from J, the gap between germline ends came to 12 bases.

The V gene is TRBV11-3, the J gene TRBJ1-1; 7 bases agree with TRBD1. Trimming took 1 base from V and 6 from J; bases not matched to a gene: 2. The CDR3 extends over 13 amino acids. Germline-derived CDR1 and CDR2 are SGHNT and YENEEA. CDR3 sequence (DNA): TGTGCCAGCAGCTTAGCAGGGGGATCTGAAGCTTTCTTT. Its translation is CASSLAGGSEAFF. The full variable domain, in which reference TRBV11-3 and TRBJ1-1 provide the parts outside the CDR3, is EAGVVQSPRYKIIEKKQPVAFWCNPISGHNTLYWYLQNLGQGPELLIRYENEEAVDDSQLPKDRFSAERLKGVDSTLKIQPAELGDSAVYLCASSLAGGSEAFFGQGTRLTVV.

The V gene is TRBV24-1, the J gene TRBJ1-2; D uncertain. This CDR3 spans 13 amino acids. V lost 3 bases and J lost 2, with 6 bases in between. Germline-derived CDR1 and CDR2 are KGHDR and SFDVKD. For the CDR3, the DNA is TGTGCCACCAGTGATGGAGCGAACTATGGCTACACCTTC. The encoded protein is CATSDGANYGYTF.

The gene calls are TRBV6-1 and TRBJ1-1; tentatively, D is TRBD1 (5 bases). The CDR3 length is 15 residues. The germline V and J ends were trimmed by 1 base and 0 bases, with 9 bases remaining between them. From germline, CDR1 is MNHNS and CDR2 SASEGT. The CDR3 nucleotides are TGTGCCAGCAGTGAAGTGGGGCCAATGAACACTGAAGCTTTCTTT. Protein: CASSEVGPMNTEAFF.

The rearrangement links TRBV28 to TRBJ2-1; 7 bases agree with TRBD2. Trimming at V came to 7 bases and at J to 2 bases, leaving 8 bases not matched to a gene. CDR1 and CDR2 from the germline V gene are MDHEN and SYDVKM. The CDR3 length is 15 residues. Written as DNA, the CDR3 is TGTGCCAGCAAGGTTGTCAGCGGGACCTACAATGAGCAGTTCTTC. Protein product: CASKVVSGTYNEQFF.

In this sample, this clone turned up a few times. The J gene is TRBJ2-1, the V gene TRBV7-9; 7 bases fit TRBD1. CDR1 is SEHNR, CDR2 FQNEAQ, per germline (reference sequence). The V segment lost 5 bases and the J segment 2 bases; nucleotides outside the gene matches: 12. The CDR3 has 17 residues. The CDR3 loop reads CASSPPFRDRAYNEQFF. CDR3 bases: TGTGCCAGCAGCCCCCCTTTCCGAGACAGGGCCTACAATGAGCAGTTCTTC.

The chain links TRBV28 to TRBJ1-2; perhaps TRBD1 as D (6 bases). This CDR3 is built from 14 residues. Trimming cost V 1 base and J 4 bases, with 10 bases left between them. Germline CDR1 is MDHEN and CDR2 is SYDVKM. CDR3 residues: CASSLLARGYGYTF. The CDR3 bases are TGTGCCAGCAGTTTATTGGCCAGGGGCTATGGCTACACCTTC.

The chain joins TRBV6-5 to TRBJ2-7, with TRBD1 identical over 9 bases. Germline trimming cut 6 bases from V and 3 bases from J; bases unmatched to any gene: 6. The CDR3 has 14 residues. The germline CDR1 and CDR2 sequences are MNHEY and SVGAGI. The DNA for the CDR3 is TGTGCCAGCAGAAGGACAGGGGTCAACTACGAGCAGTACGTC. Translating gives CASRRTGVNYEQYV.

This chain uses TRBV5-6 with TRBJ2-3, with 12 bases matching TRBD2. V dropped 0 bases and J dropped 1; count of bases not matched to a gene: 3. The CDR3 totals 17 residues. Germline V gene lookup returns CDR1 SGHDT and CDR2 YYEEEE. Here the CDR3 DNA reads TGTGCCAGCAGCTTGGTACCTAGCGGGGGGGGCACAGATACGCAGTATTTT. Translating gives CASSLVPSGGGTDTQYF. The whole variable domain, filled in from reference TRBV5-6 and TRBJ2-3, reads DAGVTQSPTHLIKTRGQQVTLRCSPKSGHDTVSWYQQALGQGPQFIFQYYEEEERQRGNFPDRFSGHQFPNYSSELNVNALLLGDSALYLCASSLVPSGGGTDTQYFGPGTRLTVL.

The CDR3 DNA reads TGCGCCAGCAGCAGTCAGGGGGCTAGGTCCTACAATGAGCAGTTCTTC. Protein product: CASSSQGARSYNEQFF. The V gene is TRBV5-1, the J gene TRBJ2-1, with 8 bases aligning to TRBD1. Germline assignment: CDR1 SGHRS and CDR2 YFSETQ. The V segment lost 4 bases and the J segment 1 base; nucleotides outside the gene matches: 7. The CDR3 totals 16 residues.

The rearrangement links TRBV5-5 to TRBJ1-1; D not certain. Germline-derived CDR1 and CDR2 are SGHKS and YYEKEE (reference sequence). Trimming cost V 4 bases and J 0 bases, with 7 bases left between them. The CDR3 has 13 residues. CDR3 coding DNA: TGTGCCAGCAGCCCCGTAGTGAACACTGAAGCTTTCTTT. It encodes CASSPVVNTEAFF.

The CDR3 spells CASSPPGQGHNEQFF. CDR3 nucleotides: TGTGCCAGCAGCCCTCCGGGACAGGGGCACAATGAGCAGTTCTTC. This chain connects TRBV5-4 to TRBJ2-1; 10 nucleotides match TRBD1. Trimming at V came to 4 bases and at J to 5 bases, leaving 6 bases not matched to a gene. Germline CDR1 reads SGHNT; CDR2 reads YYREEE (reference sequence). The length of the CDR3 is 15 residues.